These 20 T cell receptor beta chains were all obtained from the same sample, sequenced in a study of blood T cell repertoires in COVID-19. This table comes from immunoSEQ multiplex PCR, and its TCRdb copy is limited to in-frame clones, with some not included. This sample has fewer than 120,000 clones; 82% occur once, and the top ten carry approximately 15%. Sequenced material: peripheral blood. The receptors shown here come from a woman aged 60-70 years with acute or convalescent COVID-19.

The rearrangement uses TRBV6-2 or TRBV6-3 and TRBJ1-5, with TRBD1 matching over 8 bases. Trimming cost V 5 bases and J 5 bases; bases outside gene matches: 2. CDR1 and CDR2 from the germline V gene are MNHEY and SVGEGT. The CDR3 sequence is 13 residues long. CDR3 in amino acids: CASSKQGDQPQHF. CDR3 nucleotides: TGTGCCAGCAGTAAACAGGGGGATCAGCCCCAGCATTTT.

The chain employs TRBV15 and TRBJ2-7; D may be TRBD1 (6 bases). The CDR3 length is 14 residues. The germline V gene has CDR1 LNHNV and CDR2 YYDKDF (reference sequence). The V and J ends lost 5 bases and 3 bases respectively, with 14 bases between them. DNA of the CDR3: TGTGCCACCAGCGCCCTGGGGGCCGTCTACGAGCAGTACTTC. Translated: CATSALGAVYEQYF.

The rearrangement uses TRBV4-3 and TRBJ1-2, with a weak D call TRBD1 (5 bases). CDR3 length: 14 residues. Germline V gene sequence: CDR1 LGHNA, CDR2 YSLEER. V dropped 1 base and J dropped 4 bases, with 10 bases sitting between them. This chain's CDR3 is CASSQGREVYGYTF. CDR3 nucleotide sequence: TGCGCCAGCAGCCAAGGCAGGGAGGTCTATGGCTACACCTTC.

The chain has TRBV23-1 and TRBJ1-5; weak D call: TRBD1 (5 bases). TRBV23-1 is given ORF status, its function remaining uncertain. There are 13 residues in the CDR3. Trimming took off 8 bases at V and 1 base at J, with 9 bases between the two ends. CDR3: CASGQGSNQPQHF. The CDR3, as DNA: TGCGCCAGCGGGCAGGGAAGCAATCAGCCCCAGCATTTT.

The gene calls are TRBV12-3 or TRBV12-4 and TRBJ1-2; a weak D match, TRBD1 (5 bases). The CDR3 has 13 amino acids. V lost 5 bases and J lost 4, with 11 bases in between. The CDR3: CASSGDSAYGYTF. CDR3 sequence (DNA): TGTGCCAGCAGTGGAGACAGTGCCTATGGCTACACCTTC.

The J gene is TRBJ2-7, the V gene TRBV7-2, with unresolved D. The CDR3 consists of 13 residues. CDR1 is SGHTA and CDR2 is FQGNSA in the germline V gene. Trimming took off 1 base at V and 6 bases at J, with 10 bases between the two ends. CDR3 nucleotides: TGTGCCAGCAGCTTAGTGTTTGCCGGCGAGCAGTACTTC. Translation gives CASSLVFAGEQYF.

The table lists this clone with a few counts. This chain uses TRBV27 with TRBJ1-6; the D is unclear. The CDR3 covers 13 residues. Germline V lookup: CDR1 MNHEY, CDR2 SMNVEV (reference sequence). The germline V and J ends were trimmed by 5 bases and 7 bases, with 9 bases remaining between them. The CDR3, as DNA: TGTGCCAGCAGTAGGCAGGAAAATTCACCCCTCCACTTT. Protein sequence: CASSRQENSPLHF.

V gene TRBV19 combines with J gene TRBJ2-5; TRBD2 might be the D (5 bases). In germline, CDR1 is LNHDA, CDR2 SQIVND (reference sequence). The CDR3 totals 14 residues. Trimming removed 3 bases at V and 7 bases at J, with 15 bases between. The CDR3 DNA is TGTGCCAGTAGTATGTCCGCTAGAGGAGGGACCCAGTACTTC. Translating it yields CASSMSARGGTQYF.

Here the CDR3 reads CASSLGTGGGGELFF. CDR3 nucleotides: TGCGCCAGCAGCTTGGGAACAGGGGGCGGCGGGGAGCTGTTTTTT. The genes are TRBV5-1 and TRBJ2-2, with 9 bases lining up with TRBD1. Per the germline V gene, CDR1 is SGHRS and CDR2 is YFSETQ. CDR3 length: 15 amino acids. The J segment lost 7 bases and the V segment lost 0 bases, leaving 4 bases of the junction unmatched.

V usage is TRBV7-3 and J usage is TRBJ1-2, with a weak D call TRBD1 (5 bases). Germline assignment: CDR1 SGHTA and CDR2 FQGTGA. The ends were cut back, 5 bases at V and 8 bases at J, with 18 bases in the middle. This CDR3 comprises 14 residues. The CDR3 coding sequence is TGTGCCAGCAGCCTCTCTGGGGGGGTAAGAGGCTACACCTTC. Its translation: CASSLSGGVRGYTF.

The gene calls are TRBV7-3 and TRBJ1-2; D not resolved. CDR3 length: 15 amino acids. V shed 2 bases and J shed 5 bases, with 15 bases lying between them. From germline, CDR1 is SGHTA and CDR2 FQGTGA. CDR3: CASSLAGAQAYGYTF. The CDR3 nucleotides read TGTGCCAGCAGCTTAGCGGGAGCCCAGGCTTATGGCTACACCTTC.

CDR3: CASSLPGQTYEQYF. CDR3 DNA sequence: TGCGCCAGCAGTTTGCCGGGACAAACGTACGAGCAGTACTTC. This chain joins TRBV10-1 and TRBJ2-7; maybe TRBD1 (6 bases). CDR3 length: 14 residues. The germline V gene encodes CDR1 WNHNN and CDR2 SYGVQD (reference sequence). Deletions cut 5 bases from V and 4 bases from J, with 15 bases between.

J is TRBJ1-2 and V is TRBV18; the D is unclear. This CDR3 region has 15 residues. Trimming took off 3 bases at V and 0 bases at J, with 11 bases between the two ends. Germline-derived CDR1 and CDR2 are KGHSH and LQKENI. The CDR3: CASSPPVWPNYGYTF. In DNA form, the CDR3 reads TGTGCCAGCTCACCCCCCGTGTGGCCTAACTATGGCTACACCTTC.

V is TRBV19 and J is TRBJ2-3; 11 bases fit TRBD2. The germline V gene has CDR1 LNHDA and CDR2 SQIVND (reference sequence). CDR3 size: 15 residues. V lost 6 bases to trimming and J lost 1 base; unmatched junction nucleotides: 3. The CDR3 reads CASRKLAGGTDTQYF. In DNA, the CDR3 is TGTGCCAGTAGAAAACTAGCGGGGGGCACAGATACGCAGTATTTT.

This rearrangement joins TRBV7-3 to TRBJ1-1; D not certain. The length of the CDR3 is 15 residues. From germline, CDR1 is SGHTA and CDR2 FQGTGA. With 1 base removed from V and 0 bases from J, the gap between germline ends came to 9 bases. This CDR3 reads CASSLIGGLNTEAFF. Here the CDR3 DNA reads TGTGCCAGCAGCTTAATTGGAGGGTTGAACACTGAAGCTTTCTTT. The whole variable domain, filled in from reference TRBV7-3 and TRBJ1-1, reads GAGVSQTPSNKVTEKGKYVELRCDPISGHTALYWYRQSLGQGPEFLIYFQGTGAADDSGLPNDRFFAVRPEGSVSTLKIQRTERGDSAVYLCASSLIGGLNTEAFFGQGTRLTVV.

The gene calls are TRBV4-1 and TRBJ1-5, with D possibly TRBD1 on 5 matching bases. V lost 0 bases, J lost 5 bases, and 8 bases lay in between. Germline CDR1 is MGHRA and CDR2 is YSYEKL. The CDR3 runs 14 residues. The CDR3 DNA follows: TGCGCCAGCAGCCAAGAGCCGGGGGATCAGCCCCAGCATTTT. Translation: CASSQEPGDQPQHF.

The DNA for the CDR3 is TGTGCCAGCAGCTCCGTGGGCGTGTACGAGCAGTACTTC. This encodes CASSSVGVYEQYF. V and J are TRBV11-3 and TRBJ2-7; D unresolved. V was clipped by 4 bases and J by 4 bases, with 11 bases between them. The CDR3 has 13 amino acids. Per the germline V gene, CDR1 is SGHNT and CDR2 is YENEEA.

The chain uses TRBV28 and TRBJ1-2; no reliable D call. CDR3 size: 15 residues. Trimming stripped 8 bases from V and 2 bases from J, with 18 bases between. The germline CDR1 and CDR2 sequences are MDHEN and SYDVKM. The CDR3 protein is CASFSGGRSNYGYTF. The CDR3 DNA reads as TGTGCCAGCTTCTCGGGAGGGAGAAGCAACTATGGCTACACCTTC.

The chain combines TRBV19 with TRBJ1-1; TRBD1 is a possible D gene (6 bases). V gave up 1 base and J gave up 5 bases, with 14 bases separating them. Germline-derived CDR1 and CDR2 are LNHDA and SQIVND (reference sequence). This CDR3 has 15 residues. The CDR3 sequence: CASSIAPGGGTEAFF. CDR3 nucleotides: TGTGCCAGTAGTATAGCCCCGGGGGGCGGGACTGAAGCTTTCTTT.

CDR3 in DNA: TGCGCCAGCAGCCCGATGGGGAGAGATGATCAGCCCCAGCATTTT. It codes for CASSPMGRDDQPQHF. This sequence joins TRBV5-1 and TRBJ1-5, with unresolved D. Germline CDR1 is SGHRS and CDR2 is YFSETQ. V lost 4 bases and J 5 bases, leaving 16 bases between the germline ends. The CDR3 contains 15 residues. The whole variable domain, remainder taken from reference TRBV5-1 and TRBJ1-5, is KAGVTQTPRYLIKTRGQQVTLSCSPISGHRSVSWYQQTPGQGLQFLFEYFSETQRNKGNFPGRFSGRQFSNSRSEMNVSTLELGDSALYLCASSPMGRDDQPQHFGDGTRLSIL.